The entry below gives a single T cell receptor beta chain sequence along with its context. The target antigen is unknown. This sample was taken from a study of T-cell reconstitution after alpha-beta-depleted transplantation in children. TCRbeta library preparation incorporated unique molecular identifiers. In TCRdb, the PCR reads were re-called with MiXCR into one record per CDR3 protein. The sample contains 450,000 to 550,000 distinct CDR3 sequences, about an eighth of which appear only once. Study observations and caveats: T cells produced anew were the main source of T-cell counts and diversity one year after transplant. Surviving recipient T cells and thymic progenitors produced the high day-60 TCRbeta diversity seen in some patients. Reported findings indicate that, about two months after transplant, alpha-beta T cells came from several hundred expanded clones, which were derived from non-depleted graft cells.

The CDR3 covers 15 residues. Germline CDR1 is KGHSY and CDR2 is FQNENV. The V gene end was trimmed by 5 bases and the J gene end by 4 bases; junction bases not matched to a gene: 4. The rearrangement uses TRBV16 and TRBJ2-3, with 12 nucleotides matching TRBD2. The sequence was collected from a female patient aged 2-15 years who had a stem cell transplant for aplastic anemia, so the T cells may come from the graft donor. This specimen was PBMCs, mostly from graft donor cells, taken 180 days after TCRalphabeta/CD19-depleted stem cell transplant. This chain's CDR3 is CASSAGLAGSDTQYF. The CDR3 DNA is TGTGCCAGCAGCGCCGGACTAGCGGGATCAGATACGCAGTATTTT.